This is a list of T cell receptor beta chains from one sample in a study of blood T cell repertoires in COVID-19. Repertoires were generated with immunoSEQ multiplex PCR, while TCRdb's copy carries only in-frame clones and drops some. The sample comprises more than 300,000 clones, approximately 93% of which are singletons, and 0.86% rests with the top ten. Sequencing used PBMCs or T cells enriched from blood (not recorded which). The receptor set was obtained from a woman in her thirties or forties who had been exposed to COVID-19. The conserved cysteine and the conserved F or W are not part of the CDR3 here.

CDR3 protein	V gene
ASSLGANSGANVLT	TRBV5-4
ASSSQTRRGHGYT	TRBV6-2/TRBV6-3
ASSVMEWNTEAF	TRBV9
ASSIAGTGEIGYT	TRBV19
ASSPLDPLATNEQF	TRBV18
ASGDNAGYGYT	TRBV3-1/TRBV3-2
ATRTGGNTIY	TRBV6-5
ASSQDSKEFGYT	TRBV3-1/TRBV3-2
ASSLYPMASGSTGELF	TRBV27
SVELAGGESYEQY	TRBV29-1
ATSRGTGGPSWIYEQY	TRBV15
ASSDRQYSQPQH	TRBV6-1
ASSLVGGDGTDTQY	TRBV5-1
ASSLEGQGWETQY	TRBV7-2
ASSLVLGQNYGYT	TRBV5-4
ASSTLAATYNEQF	TRBV5-1
ASSVSQGAQY	TRBV9
ASSLRGSNSPLH	TRBV11-2
ASSFSGGAYNEQF	TRBV9
ASSLRQGPTEAF	TRBV7-9
ASSQPGQGAFWTEAF	TRBV11-2
ASSLNTLNTEAF	TRBV7-8
ASSQKTSGRNEQF	TRBV5-1
ASSTRPGYEQY	TRBV19
ASSYSTPRAEAF	TRBV6-5
AWSAGSTASGNTIY	TRBV30
ASSQIPGLAGLTGELF	TRBV3-1/TRBV3-2
ASSILAAGGSYEQY	TRBV13